This TCR beta chain was retrieved from a study of Ad26.COV2.S vaccination and SARS-CoV-2 variants. The V end lost 7 bases, the J end lost 1 base, and 18 bases lay between the germline ends. The germline CDR1 and CDR2 sequences are KGHDR and SFDVKD. The CDR3 contains 16 residues. Measured with immunoSEQ multiplex PCR; TCRdb has only the in-frame clones, and not every one. This table holds about 350,000 clones, roughly 84% found once. Treatment denoted: some 20 received Ad26.COV2.S at low or high dose, single or two shots; several received placebo; per-sample allocation not given. Day 63 following the first vaccine or placebo injection was when the samples were taken.

This specimen consisted of peripheral blood, obtained in a trial of Ad26.COV2.S vaccine versus placebo. The V gene is TRBV24-1, the J gene TRBJ1-1; a weak D match, TRBD1 (5 bases). The TCR originated in a person aged 18-65 years who received the Ad26.COV2.S COVID-19 vaccine or a placebo. CDR3 DNA sequence: TGTGCCACCAGGGCATCCCCAGGGCCCTCGAACACTGAAGCTTTCTTT. Its protein product is CATRASPGPSNTEAFF.